These 31 T cell receptor beta chains originate from one sample sequenced in a study of blood T cell repertoires in COVID-19. Produced via immunoSEQ multiplex PCR; TCRdb's table is partial and in-frame only. The sample holds under 200,000 clones; about 85% are singletons and the top ten take 20% to 25%. Sequencing input: peripheral blood. Receptors originate from a man in his sixties with active or convalescent COVID-19.

Points on this clone: Additional DNA sequences in this sample encode the identical CDR3. Here the CDR3 reads CASSLDSYNEQFF. CDR3 coding DNA: TGCGCCAGCAGCTTGGACAGTTACAATGAGCAGTTCTTC. The chain carries TRBV5-1 and TRBJ2-1; no reliable D call. Germline loops: CDR1 SGHRS, CDR2 YFSETQ. CDR3 size: 13 residues. V lost 0 bases and J 4 bases, leaving 5 bases between the germline ends.

This clone appeared once. This chain links TRBV18 with TRBJ2-5; possible D gene TRBD2, 5 bases. Germline V CDR1 and CDR2: KGHSH, LQKENI. Trimming cost V 1 base and J 0 bases, with 15 bases left between them. CDR3 length: 17 residues. The CDR3 sequence: CASSPQQTIANQETQYF. The DNA of the CDR3 is TGTGCCAGCTCACCACAACAGACTATCGCGAACCAAGAGACCCAGTACTTC.

This clone was observed once. The chain employs TRBV6-5 and TRBJ2-4; 7 nucleotides align to TRBD2. J lost 8 bases, V lost 5 bases, and 12 bases had no gene match. This CDR3 is 15 amino acids long. Per germline, CDR1 MNHEY and CDR2 SVGAGI. CDR3 DNA sequence: TGTGCCAGCAGTAAATTATCCCCGGGGAGGGACATTCAGTACTTC. Its protein is CASSKLSPGRDIQYF.

The chain recombines TRBV19 with TRBJ2-5; 10 positions agree with TRBD1. In germline, CDR1 is LNHDA, CDR2 SQIVND (reference sequence). V shed 6 bases, J shed 5 bases, and the junction held 18 bases outside the gene matches. CDR3 length: 18 amino acids. The CDR3 nucleotides are TGTGCCAGTAGCCGGCCTTCCGGGACAGGGGTTGTATCGGAGACCCAGTACTTC. This translates into CASSRPSGTGVVSETQYF.

The J gene is TRBJ1-2, the V gene TRBV3-1 (or the pseudogene TRBV3-2); possibly TRBD1 for D (6 bases). Germline V lookup: CDR1 LGHDT, CDR2 YNNKEL (reference sequence). Trimming removed 1 base from V and 8 bases from J, with 14 bases in between. This CDR3 has 14 amino acids. The CDR3 bases are TGTGCCAGCAGCCAAGGGTCGAGGGGGTACGGCTACACCTTC. Its translation is CASSQGSRGYGYTF.

The chain's CDR3 is CAWSVRDRFSGYTF. As DNA, the CDR3 is TGTGCCTGGAGTGTACGGGACAGGTTTAGTGGCTACACCTTC. The V and J genes are TRBV30 and TRBJ1-2; 8 positions agree with TRBD1. Germline values: CDR1 GTSNPN, CDR2 SVGIG (reference sequence). The length of the CDR3 is 14 residues. V shed 0 bases and J 7 bases; nucleotides not matched to a gene: 7.

This chain connects TRBV5-1 to TRBJ2-3; 11 bases are a match to TRBD2. CDR3 length equals 18 residues. V gave up 2 bases and J gave up 2 bases; unmatched junction bases: 10. Germline V gene sequence: CDR1 SGHRS, CDR2 YFSETQ. CDR3 coding DNA: TGCGCCAGCAGCTTTCGGCTCGGGACTAGCGGCCACACAGATACGCAGTATTTT. It is translated as CASSFRLGTSGHTDTQYF.

CDR3 sequence: CASSRGQATGYTF. In nucleotides, the CDR3 is TGTGCCAGCAGCAGAGGACAGGCGACTGGCTACACCTTC. The chain couples TRBV9 to TRBJ1-2; 7 bases map to TRBD1. The trim removed 4 bases at V and 7 bases at J, leaving 7 bases unmatched. Germline CDR1 and CDR2: SGDLS and YYNGEE. CDR3 length: 13 residues.

The table lists this clone with a few counts. This chain uses TRBV10-3 with TRBJ1-2; 9 bases are shared with TRBD1. The V segment lost 9 bases and the J segment 3 bases; nucleotides outside the gene matches: 11. Germline-derived CDR1 and CDR2 are ENHRY and SYGVKD. The CDR3 loop spans 15 amino acids. CDR3: CAIRDREGVDYGYTF. Written as DNA, the CDR3 is TGTGCCATTAGGGACAGGGAGGGGGTTGACTATGGCTACACCTTC.

The chain combines TRBV5-1 with TRBJ1-2; D gene uncertain. This CDR3 is 14 amino acids long. CDR1 is SGHRS and CDR2 is YFSETQ in the germline V gene. Trimming removed 0 bases from V and 3 bases from J, with 9 bases in between. As DNA, the CDR3 is TGCGCCAGCAGCTTGGACATTGCGGACTATGGCTACACCTTC. Its translation is CASSLDIADYGYTF.

This clone was recorded once. CDR3 protein: CASSFLLDSPLHF. Written as DNA, the CDR3 is TGCGCCAGCAGCTTCCTCCTGGACAGTCCCCTCCACTTT. V and J are TRBV5-1 and TRBJ1-6, with a possible D match to TRBD1 (6 bases). CDR1 and CDR2 from the germline V gene are SGHRS and YFSETQ. V shed 2 bases and J shed 13 bases, with 13 bases lying between them. This CDR3 is built from 13 residues.

This clone came up once. The chain is built from TRBV11-1 and TRBJ2-3, with D possibly being TRBD2 (6 bases). The CDR3 totals 16 residues. Germline-derived CDR1 and CDR2 are SGHAT and FQDESV (reference sequence). V gave up 2 bases and J gave up 4 bases, with 16 bases separating them. The CDR3 here is CASSLLLEGIADTQYF. CDR3 coding DNA: TGTGCCAGCAGCTTACTCTTGGAGGGCATCGCAGATACGCAGTATTTT. The whole variable domain, filled in from reference TRBV11-1 and TRBJ2-3, reads EAEVAQSPRYKITEKSQAVAFWCDPISGHATLYWYRQILGQGPELLVQFQDESVVDDSQLPKDRFSAERLKGVDSTLKIQPAELGDSAMYLCASSLLLEGIADTQYFGPGTRLTVL.

A note on this clone: The sample holds other DNA sequences that translate to the same CDR3. The CDR3 sequence is CASSRDRLNSPLHF. CDR3 nucleotides: TGTGCCAGCAGCCGGGACAGACTTAATTCACCCCTCCACTTT. V usage is TRBV6-4 and J usage is TRBJ1-6, with 7 bases matching TRBD1. Germline CDR1 is MRHNA and CDR2 is SNTAGT. V was pared by 6 bases and J by 6 bases, with 5 bases of the junction left unmatched. The CDR3 length is 14 residues.

The V gene is TRBV5-1, the J gene TRBJ2-1; TRBD2 agrees at 8 bases. This CDR3 has 14 amino acids. Germline V gives CDR1 SGHRS, CDR2 YFSETQ. The trim removed 2 bases at V and 3 bases at J, leaving 1 base unmatched. The CDR3 DNA follows: TGCGCCAGCAGCTTCGGGGGGGACTACAATGAGCAGTTCTTC. It codes for CASSFGGDYNEQFF.

This clone appeared a few times. This chain joins TRBV5-6 and TRBJ2-1; TRBD2 matches 11 bases. Trimming cost V 0 bases and J 7 bases; bases outside gene matches: 6. The CDR3 is 16 residues long. Germline V gene data show CDR1 as SGHDT and CDR2 as YYEEEE. Written as DNA, the CDR3 is TGTGCCAGCAGCTTGGCCCGACTAGCGGGGTTGAATGAGCAGTTCTTC. Its translation: CASSLARLAGLNEQFF.

The CDR3 DNA follows: TGCGCCAGCAGTCAATCGTGGGGGAGGATTTGGGAAGGAGGGGATTCACCCCTCCACTTT. Translation: CASSQSWGRIWEGGDSPLHF. The chain recombines TRBV23-1 with TRBJ1-6; D might be TRBD1 (5 bases). TRBV23-1 carries the ORF label, with uncertain function. Trimming removed 0 bases at V and 8 bases at J, with 26 bases between. CDR3 size: 20 residues.

The chain recombines TRBV10-3 with TRBJ2-5; tentatively, D is TRBD2 (5 bases). Germline CDR1 reads ENHRY; CDR2 reads SYGVKD. V lost 0 bases and J lost 0, with 11 bases in between. The CDR3 extends over 16 amino acids. Here the CDR3 reads CAISESSWTYQETQYF. The DNA for the CDR3 is TGTGCCATCAGTGAGTCCTCCTGGACTTACCAAGAGACCCAGTACTTC.

This clone has more than one count but fewer than ten. V is TRBV4-1 and J is TRBJ1-5, with D unresolved. There are 16 residues in the CDR3. The V gene lost 6 bases and the J gene lost 0 bases, with 15 bases spanning the gap. Germline V gene sequence: CDR1 MGHRA, CDR2 YSYEKL. The CDR3 bases are TGCGCCAGCAGTAAAGCCAGCGCCTATAGCAATCAGCCCCAGCATTTT. Translated: CASSKASAYSNQPQHF.

The chain employs TRBV29-1 and TRBJ1-5; 7 nucleotides line up with TRBD1. Germline lookup yields CDR1 SQVTM and CDR2 ANQGSEA. The junction had 11 bases not matched to a gene; V was cut back by 5 bases and J by 7 bases. This CDR3 has 14 amino acids. CDR3 in DNA: TGCAGCGTTCAGGAGGGGGCCAGGAGCCAGCCCCAGCATTTT. Protein: CSVQEGARSQPQHF.

CDR3 region: CASSQVLFLAGGLYNEQFF. CDR3 nucleotides: TGTGCCAGCAGCCAAGTTCTTTTCTTAGCGGGGGGCCTTTACAATGAGCAGTTCTTC. The chain joins TRBV3-1 (or the pseudogene TRBV3-2) to TRBJ2-1; the match to TRBD2 covers 10 bases. The germline gives CDR1 LGHDT, CDR2 YNNKEL (reference sequence). CDR3 size: 19 residues. Unmatched junction bases numbered 13, after V lost 1 base and J lost 4 bases.

The chain recombines TRBV9 with TRBJ2-7; possibly TRBD1 for D (5 bases). With 0 bases removed from V and 6 bases from J, the gap between germline ends came to 10 bases. Germline CDR1 reads SGDLS; CDR2 reads YYNGEE. The CDR3 covers 13 residues. The CDR3 reads CASSVEGAGEQYF. The DNA of the CDR3 is TGTGCCAGCAGCGTAGAAGGGGCAGGCGAGCAGTACTTC.

The V call is TRBV11-3, the J call TRBJ1-1, with D unresolved. The germline V gene encodes CDR1 SGHNT and CDR2 YENEEA. The CDR3 runs to 13 residues. V was trimmed by 0 bases and J by 5 bases, leaving 7 bases between them. The CDR3 loop is CASSLEAGTEAFF. The CDR3 region has the DNA TGTGCCAGCAGCTTAGAGGCGGGGACTGAAGCTTTCTTT.

CDR3 DNA: TGCAGCGTTGGAGGCCCCAATCAGCCCCAGCATTTT. Translated, it gives CSVGGPNQPQHF. The chain couples TRBV29-1 to TRBJ1-5; D remains ambiguous. The V gene lost 4 bases and the J gene lost 3 bases, with 7 bases spanning the gap. The CDR3 is made up of 12 amino acids. Germline CDR1 is SQVTM and CDR2 is ANQGSEA. The whole variable domain, remainder taken from reference TRBV29-1 and TRBJ1-5, is SAVISQKPSRDICQRGTSLTIQCQVDSQVTMMFWYRQQPGQSLTLIATANQGSEATYESGFVIDKFPISRPNLTFSTLTVSNMSPEDSSIYLCSVGGPNQPQHFGDGTRLSIL.

The V gene is TRBV28, the J gene TRBJ1-5; D perhaps matches TRBD1 (5 bases). The germline V gene encodes CDR1 MDHEN and CDR2 SYDVKM. The CDR3 is 15 residues long. Trimming took 2 bases from V and 6 from J, leaving 14 bases between them. The CDR3 DNA reads TGTGCCAGCAGTTTAAAGGGGAACTGGGGTCAGCCCCAGCATTTT. This sequence encodes CASSLKGNWGQPQHF.

The chain links TRBV11-2 to TRBJ2-5; TRBD2 aligns across 10 bases. Germline CDR1 is SGHAT and CDR2 is FQNNGV. J was trimmed by 4 bases and V by 2 bases; bases with no gene match: 7. The CDR3 is 16 residues long. CDR3 sequence reads: CASSLSRLAGVETQYF. Here the CDR3 DNA reads TGTGCCAGCAGCTTATCGCGGCTAGCGGGGGTAGAGACCCAGTACTTC.

The V gene is TRBV10-3, the J gene TRBJ2-3, with D possibly TRBD2 on 6 matching bases. V lost 10 bases to trimming and J lost 7 bases, with 18 bases between them. The CDR3 covers 13 residues. Germline CDR1 and CDR2: ENHRY and SYGVKD. CDR3 protein: CATQIGGSNTQYF. The CDR3 bases are TGTGCCACCCAAATTGGGGGGAGTAATACGCAGTATTTT.

The chain couples TRBV12-2 to TRBJ1-4; the table's TRBD1 call for D was not verified on the DNA. TRBV12-2 is flagged as a pseudogene. The CDR3 is 14 residues long. For the CDR3, the DNA is TGTGCAAGTCGAAAGTTCAGGCGTAATGAAAAACTGTTTTTT. Encoded protein: CASRKFRRNEKLFF.

The J gene is TRBJ2-1, the V gene TRBV7-8; 8 nucleotides align to TRBD2. Germline lookup yields CDR1 SGHVS and CDR2 FQNEAQ. Trimming removed 2 bases from V and 2 bases from J; junction bases left unmatched: 2. This CDR3 comprises 15 residues. CDR3 amino acids: CASSLTGLAYNEQFF. CDR3 DNA sequence: TGTGCCAGCAGCTTAACGGGACTAGCCTACAATGAGCAGTTCTTC.

The V gene is TRBV5-1, the J gene TRBJ2-7; 8 nucleotides line up with TRBD2. V shed 4 bases, J shed 1 base, and the junction held 4 bases outside the gene matches. Germline V CDR1 and CDR2: SGHRS, YFSETQ. The CDR3 is 14 amino acids. The CDR3 region has the DNA TGCGCCAGCAGCCCCGGGGGGGGGTCCTACGAGCAGTACTTC. It specifies CASSPGGGSYEQYF.

The V and J genes are TRBV2 and TRBJ2-7; D may be TRBD1 (5 bases). V was cut by 4 bases and J by 7 bases, with 11 bases left in between. The CDR3 has 12 amino acids. Germline loops: CDR1 SNHLY, CDR2 FYNNEI. The CDR3 here is CASSGDSLEQYF. CDR3 sequence (DNA): TGTGCCAGCAGTGGCGACAGCTTAGAGCAGTACTTC.

The V and J genes are TRBV5-6 and TRBJ1-6; tentative D call: TRBD1 (5 bases). CDR1 and CDR2 from the germline V gene are SGHDT and YYEEEE. CDR3 length: 15 residues. V gave up 0 bases and J gave up 2 bases, with 6 bases separating them. The CDR3 region is CASSLGQTYNSPLHF. The CDR3 DNA reads TGTGCCAGCAGCTTGGGACAGACCTATAATTCACCCCTCCACTTT.